The T cell receptor beta chain described here comes from a study of immune reconstitution after stem cell transplant in scleroderma (dated by TCRdb to between 2016 and 2019). The cysteine opens and the phenylalanine closes a CDR3 of 16 amino acids. The DNA shown is the 48-base CDR3, in frame from base 1. In the germline V gene (reference sequence), CDR1 corresponds to MNHNY and CDR2 to SVGAGI. Relative to germline, V is missing 6 bases and J is missing 2 bases, with 6 bases of the junction outside any gene match. Receptor libraries were prepared by RT-PCR. For sequencing, an Illumina MiSeq was employed. The public reads were run again by TCRdb, first through fastp at Q25 and then through MiXCR, and only productive beta chains were kept. For every CDR3 protein sequence, its rows merge into one entry that carries the most common genes and DNA. Counted in this sample were around 6,000 distinct CDR3 sequences; under 8.5% of them appeared once. The ten largest make up around 10% of the sample.

Concerning this clonotype: What this receptor recognizes is not known. One base away there is no much larger clone; base qualities are not given.

Sample acquisition took place before or after autologous hematopoietic stem cell transplantation (not recorded which). The chain employs TRBV6-6 and TRBJ2-2; 10 of the junction bases match TRBD2. This TCR derives from a male donor with systemic sclerosis. The CDR3 loop reads CASRPPSGGNTGELFF. The bases read TGTGCCAGCAGACCCCCTAGCGGGGGTAACACCGGGGAGCTGTTTTTT.